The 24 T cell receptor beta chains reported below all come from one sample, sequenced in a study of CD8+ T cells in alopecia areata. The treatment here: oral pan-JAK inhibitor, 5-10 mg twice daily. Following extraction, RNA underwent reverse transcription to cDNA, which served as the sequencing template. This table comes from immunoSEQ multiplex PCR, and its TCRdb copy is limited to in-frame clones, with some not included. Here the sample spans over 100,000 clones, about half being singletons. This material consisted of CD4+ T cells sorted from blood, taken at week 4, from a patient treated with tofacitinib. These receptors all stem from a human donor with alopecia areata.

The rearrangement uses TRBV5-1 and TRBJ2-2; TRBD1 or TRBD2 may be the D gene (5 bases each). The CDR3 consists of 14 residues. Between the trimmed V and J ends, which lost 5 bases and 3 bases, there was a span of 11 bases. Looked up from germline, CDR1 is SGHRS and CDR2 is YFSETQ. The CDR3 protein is CASRGEFDTGELFF. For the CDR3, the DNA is TGCGCCAGCAGGGGGGAGTTCGACACCGGGGAGCTGTTTTTT.

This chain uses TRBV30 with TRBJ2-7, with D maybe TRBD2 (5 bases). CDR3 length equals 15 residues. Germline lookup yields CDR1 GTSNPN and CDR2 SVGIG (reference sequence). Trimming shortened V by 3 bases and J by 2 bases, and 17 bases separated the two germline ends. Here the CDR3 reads CAWSAGLGLTYEQYF. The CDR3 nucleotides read TGTGCCTGGAGCGCCGGACTCGGACTGACCTACGAGCAGTACTTC.

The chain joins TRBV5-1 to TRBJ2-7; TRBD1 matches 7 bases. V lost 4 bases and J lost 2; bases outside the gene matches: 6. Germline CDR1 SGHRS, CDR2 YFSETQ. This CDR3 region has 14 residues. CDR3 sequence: CASSVWDSTYEQYF. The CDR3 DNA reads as TGCGCCAGCAGCGTCTGGGACAGTACCTACGAGCAGTACTTC.

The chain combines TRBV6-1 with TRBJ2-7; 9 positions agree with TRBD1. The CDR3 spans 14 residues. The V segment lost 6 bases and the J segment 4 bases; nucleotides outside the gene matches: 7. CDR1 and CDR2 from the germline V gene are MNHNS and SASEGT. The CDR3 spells CASRDGTGPYEQYF. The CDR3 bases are TGTGCCAGCAGAGACGGGACAGGGCCTTACGAGCAGTACTTC.

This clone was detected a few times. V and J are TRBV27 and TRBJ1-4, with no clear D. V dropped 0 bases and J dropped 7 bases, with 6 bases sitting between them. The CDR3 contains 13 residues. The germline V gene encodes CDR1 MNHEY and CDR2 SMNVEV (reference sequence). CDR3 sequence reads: CASSLSRREKLFF. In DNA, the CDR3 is TGTGCCAGCAGTTTATCACGGCGTGAAAAACTGTTTTTT.

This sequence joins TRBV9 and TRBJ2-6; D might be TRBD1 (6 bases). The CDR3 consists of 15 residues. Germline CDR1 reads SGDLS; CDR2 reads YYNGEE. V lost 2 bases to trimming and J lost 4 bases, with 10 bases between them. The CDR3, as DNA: TGTGCCAGCAGCGTCACAGGGACCGGGGCCAACGTCCTGACTTTC. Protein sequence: CASSVTGTGANVLTF.

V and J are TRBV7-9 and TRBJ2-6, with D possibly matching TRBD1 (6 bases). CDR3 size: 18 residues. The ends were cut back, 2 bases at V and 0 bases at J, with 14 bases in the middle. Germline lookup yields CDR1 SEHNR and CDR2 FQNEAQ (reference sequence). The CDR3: CASSLNQGPYSGANVLTF. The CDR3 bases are TGTGCCAGCAGCTTAAATCAGGGGCCCTACTCTGGGGCCAACGTCCTGACTTTC. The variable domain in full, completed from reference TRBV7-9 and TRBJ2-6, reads DTGVSQNPRHKITKRGQNVTFRCDPISEHNRLYWYRQTLGQGPEFLTYFQNEAQLEKSRLLSDRFSAERPKGSFSTLEIQRTEQGDSAMYLCASSLNQGPYSGANVLTFGAGSRLTVL.

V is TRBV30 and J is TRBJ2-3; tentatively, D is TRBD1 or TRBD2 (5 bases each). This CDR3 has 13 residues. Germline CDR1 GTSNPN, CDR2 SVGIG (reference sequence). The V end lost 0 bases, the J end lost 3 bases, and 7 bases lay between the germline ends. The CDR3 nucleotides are TGTGCCTGGAGTGTGGGGGTTACAGATACGCAGTATTTT. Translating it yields CAWSVGVTDTQYF. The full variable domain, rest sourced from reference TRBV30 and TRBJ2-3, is SQTIHQWPATLVQPVGSPLSLECTVEGTSNPNLYWYRQAAGRGLQLLFYSVGIGQISSEVPQNLSASRPQDRQFILSSKKLLLSDSGFYLCAWSVGVTDTQYFGPGTRLTVL.

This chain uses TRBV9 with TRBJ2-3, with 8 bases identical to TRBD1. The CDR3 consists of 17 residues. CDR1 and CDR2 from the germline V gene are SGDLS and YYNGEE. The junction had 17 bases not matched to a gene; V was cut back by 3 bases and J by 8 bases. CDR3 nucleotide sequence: TGTGCCAGCAGCGAACGGATAGTGGACGGACAGGGAGGTACGCAGTATTTT. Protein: CASSERIVDGQGGTQYF.

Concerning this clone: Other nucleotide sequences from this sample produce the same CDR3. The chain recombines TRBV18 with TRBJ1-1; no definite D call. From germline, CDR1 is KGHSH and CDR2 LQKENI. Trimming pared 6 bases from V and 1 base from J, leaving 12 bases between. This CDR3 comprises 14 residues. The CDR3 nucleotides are TGTGCCAGCTCTCTATCCCAGAGGAACACTGAAGCTTTCTTT. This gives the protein CASSLSQRNTEAFF.

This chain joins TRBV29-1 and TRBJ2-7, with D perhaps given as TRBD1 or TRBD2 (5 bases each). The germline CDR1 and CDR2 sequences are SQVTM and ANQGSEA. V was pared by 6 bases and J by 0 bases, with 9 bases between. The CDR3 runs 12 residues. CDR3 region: CSVRDGSYEQYF. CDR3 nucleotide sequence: TGCAGCGTAAGGGACGGCTCCTACGAGCAGTACTTC.

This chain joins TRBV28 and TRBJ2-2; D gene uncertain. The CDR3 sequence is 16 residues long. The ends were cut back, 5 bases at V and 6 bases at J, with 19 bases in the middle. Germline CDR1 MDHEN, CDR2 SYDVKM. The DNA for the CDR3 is TGTGCCAGCAGTCCCCTGTTAAATTCTGGGTCCGGGGAGCTGTTTTTT. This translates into CASSPLLNSGSGELFF.

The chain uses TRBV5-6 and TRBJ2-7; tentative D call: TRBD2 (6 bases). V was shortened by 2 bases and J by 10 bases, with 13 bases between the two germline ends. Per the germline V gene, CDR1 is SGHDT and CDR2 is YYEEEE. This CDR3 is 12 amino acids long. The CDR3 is CASSLLTGEQYF. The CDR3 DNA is TGTGCCAGCAGCTTATTGACGGGAGAACAGTACTTC.

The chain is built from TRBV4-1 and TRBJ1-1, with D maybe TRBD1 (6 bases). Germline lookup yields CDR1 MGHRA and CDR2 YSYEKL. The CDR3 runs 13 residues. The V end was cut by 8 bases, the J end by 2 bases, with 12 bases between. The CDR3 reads CASEGGANTEAFF. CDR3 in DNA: TGCGCCAGCGAGGGGGGGGCTAACACTGAAGCTTTCTTT.

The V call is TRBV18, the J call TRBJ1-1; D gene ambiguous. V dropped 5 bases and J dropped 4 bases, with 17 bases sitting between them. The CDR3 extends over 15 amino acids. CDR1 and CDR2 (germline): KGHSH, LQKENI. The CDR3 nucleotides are TGTGCCAGCTCATCGTCACGGGCTGCGGGCACTGAAGCTTTCTTT. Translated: CASSSSRAAGTEAFF.

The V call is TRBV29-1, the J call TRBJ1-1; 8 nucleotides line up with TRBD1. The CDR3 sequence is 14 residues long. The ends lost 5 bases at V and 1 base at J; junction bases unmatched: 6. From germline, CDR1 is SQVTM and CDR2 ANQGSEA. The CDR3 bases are TGCAGCGTTCCGGACAGGGAAGGGAACACTGAAGCTTTCTTT. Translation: CSVPDREGNTEAFF.

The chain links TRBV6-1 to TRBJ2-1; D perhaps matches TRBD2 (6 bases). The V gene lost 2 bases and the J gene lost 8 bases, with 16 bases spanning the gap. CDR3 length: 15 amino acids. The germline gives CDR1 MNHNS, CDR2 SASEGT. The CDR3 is CASSEILYPGDEQFF. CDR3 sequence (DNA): TGTGCCAGCAGTGAAATTCTTTACCCGGGGGATGAGCAGTTCTTC.

DNA for the CDR3: TGCGCCAGCAGCTTCAATAGCCCGGATACGCAGTATTTT. Its protein product is CASSFNSPDTQYF. This chain links TRBV5-1 with TRBJ2-3; no reliable D call. The CDR3 contains 13 residues. Germline CDR1 and CDR2: SGHRS and YFSETQ. Trimming cost V 2 bases and J 6 bases, with 10 bases left between them. The variable domain in full, completed from reference TRBV5-1 and TRBJ2-3, reads KAGVTQTPRYLIKTRGQQVTLSCSPISGHRSVSWYQQTPGQGLQFLFEYFSETQRNKGNFPGRFSGRQFSNSRSEMNVSTLELGDSALYLCASSFNSPDTQYFGPGTRLTVL.

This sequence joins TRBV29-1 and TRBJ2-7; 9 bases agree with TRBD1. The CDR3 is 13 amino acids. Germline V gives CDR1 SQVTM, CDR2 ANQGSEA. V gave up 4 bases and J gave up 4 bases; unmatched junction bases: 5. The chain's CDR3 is CSVGKDRGYEQYF. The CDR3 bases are TGCAGCGTTGGTAAGGACAGGGGTTACGAGCAGTACTTC.

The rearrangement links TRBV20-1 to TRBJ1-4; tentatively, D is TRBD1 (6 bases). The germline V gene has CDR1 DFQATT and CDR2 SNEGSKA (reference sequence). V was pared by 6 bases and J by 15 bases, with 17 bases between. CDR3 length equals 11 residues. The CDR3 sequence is CSASGARRLFF. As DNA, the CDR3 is TGCAGTGCCTCGGGGGCGAGAAGGTTGTTTTTT.

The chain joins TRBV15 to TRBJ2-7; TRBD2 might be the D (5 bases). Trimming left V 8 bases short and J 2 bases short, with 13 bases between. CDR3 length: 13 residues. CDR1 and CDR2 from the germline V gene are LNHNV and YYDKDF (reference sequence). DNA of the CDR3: TGTGCCACCTCGAGAGGGCTGACCTACGAGCAGTACTTC. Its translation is CATSRGLTYEQYF.

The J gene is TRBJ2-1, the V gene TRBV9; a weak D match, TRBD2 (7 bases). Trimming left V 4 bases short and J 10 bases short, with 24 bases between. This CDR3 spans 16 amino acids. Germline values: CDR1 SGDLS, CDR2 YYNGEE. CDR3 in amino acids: CASSPRFSSGGGEQFF. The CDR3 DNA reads TGTGCCAGCAGCCCCCGCTTCTCTAGCGGAGGGGGGGAGCAGTTCTTC. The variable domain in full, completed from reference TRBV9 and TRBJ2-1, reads DSGVTQTPKHLITATGQRVTLRCSPRSGDLSVYWYQQSLDQGLQFLIQYYNGEERAKGNILERFSAQQFPDLHSELNLSSLELGDSALYFCASSPRFSSGGGEQFFGPGTRLTVL.

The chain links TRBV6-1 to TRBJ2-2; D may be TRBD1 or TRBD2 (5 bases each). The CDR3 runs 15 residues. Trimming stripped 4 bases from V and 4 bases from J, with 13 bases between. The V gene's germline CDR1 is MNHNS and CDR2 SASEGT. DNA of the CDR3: TGTGCCAGCAGTGCACGGGTCGGGGCCACCGGGGAGCTGTTTTTT. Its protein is CASSARVGATGELFF.

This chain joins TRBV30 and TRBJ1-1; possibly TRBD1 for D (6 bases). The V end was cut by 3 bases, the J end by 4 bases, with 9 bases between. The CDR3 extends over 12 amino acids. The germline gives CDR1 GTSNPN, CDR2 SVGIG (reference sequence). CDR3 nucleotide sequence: TGTGCCTGGAGCGTACAGGGCACTGAAGCTTTCTTT. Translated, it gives CAWSVQGTEAFF.